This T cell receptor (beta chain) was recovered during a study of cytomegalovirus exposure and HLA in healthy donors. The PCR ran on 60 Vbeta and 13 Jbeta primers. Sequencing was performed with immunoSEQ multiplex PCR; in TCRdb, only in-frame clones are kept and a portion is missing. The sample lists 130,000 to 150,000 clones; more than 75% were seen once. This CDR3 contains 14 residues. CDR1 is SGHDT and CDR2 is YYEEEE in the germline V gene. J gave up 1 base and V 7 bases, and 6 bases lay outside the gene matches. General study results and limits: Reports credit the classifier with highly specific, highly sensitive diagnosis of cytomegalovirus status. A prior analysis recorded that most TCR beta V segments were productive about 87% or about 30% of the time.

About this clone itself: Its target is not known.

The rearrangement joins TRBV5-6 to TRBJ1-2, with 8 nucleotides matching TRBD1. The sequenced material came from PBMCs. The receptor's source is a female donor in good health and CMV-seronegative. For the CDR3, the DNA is TGTGCCAGCTGGGGACAGGAACATAACTATGGCTACACCTTC. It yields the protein CASWGQEHNYGYTF.